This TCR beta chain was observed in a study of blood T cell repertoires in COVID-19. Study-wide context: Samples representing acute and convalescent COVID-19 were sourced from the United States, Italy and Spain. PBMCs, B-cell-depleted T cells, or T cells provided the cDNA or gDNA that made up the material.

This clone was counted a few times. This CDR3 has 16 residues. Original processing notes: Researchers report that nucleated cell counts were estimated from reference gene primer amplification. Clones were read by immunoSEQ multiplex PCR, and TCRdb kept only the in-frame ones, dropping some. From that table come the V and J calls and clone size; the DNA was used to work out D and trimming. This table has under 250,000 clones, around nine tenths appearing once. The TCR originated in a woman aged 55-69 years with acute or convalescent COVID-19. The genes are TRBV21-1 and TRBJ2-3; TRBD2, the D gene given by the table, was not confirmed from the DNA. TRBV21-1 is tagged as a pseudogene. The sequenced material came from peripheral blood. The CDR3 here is CASSKGLAGAADTQYF. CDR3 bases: TGTGCCAGCAGCAAAGGACTAGCGGGAGCCGCAGATACGCAGTATTTT.